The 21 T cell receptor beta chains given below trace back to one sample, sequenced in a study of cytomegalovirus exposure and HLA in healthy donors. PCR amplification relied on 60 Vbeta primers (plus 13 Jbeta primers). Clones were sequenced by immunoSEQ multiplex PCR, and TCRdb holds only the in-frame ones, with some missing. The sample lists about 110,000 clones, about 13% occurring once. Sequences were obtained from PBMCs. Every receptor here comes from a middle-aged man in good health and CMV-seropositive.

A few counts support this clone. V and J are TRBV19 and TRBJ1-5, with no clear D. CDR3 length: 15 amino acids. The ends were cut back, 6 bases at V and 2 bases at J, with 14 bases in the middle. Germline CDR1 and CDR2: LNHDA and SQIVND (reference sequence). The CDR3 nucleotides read TGTGCCAGTAGATCGAGCGGATCGGGCAATCAGCCCCAGCATTTT. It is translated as CASRSSGSGNQPQHF.

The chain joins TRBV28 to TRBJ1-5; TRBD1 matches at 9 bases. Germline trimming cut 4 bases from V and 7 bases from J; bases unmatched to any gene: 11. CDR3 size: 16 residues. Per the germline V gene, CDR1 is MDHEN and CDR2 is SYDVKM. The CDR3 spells CASSSTQQGARQPQHF. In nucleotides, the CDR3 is TGTGCCAGCAGTTCCACCCAACAGGGGGCAAGGCAGCCCCAGCATTTT.

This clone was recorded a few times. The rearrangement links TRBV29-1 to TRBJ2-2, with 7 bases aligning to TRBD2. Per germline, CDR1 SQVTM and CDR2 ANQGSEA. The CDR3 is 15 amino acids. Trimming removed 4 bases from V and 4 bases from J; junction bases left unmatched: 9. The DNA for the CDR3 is TGCAGCGTTGCCCAGGCGGGAGCAGGCACCGGGGAGCTGTTTTTT. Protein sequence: CSVAQAGAGTGELFF.

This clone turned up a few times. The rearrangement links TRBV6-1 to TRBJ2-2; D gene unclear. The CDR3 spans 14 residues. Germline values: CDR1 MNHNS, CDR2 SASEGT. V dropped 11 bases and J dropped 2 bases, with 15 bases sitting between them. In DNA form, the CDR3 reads TGTGCCGTCCGTAAGCCCCCCAACACCGGGGAGCTGTTTTTT. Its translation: CAVRKPPNTGELFF.

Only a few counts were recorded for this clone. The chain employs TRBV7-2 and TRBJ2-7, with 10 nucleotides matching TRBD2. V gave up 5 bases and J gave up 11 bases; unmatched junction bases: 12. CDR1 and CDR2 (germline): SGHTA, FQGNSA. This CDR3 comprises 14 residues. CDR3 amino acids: CASSQEASGRRKYF. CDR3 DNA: TGTGCCAGCAGCCAGGAGGCTAGCGGGAGAAGAAAGTACTTC.

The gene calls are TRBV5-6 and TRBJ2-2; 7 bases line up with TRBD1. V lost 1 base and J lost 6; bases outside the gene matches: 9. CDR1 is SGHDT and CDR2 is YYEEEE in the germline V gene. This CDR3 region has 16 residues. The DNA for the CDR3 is TGTGCCAGCAGCTTGTGGCAGGGGGATTACGCCGGGGAGCTGTTTTTT. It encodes CASSLWQGDYAGELFF.

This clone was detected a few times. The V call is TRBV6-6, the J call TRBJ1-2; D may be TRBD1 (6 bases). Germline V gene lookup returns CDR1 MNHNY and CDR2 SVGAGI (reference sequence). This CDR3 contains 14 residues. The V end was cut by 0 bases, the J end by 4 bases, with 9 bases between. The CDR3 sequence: CASSYSGQLYGYTF. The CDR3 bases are TGTGCCAGCAGTTACTCCGGACAGCTCTATGGCTACACCTTC.

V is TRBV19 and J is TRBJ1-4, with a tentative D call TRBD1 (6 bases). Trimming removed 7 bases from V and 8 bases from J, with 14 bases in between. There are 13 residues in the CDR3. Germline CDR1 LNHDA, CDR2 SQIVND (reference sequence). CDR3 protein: CASTQGSREKLFF. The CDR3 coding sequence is TGTGCCAGTACGCAGGGGTCGCGGGAAAAACTGTTTTTT.

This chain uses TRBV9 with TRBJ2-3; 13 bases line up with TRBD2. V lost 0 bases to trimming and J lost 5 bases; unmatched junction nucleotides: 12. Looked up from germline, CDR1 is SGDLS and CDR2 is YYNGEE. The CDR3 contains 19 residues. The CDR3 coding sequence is TGTGCCAGCAGCGTAGGAGGACTAGCGGGAGCGGGCCCAGAAGATACGCAGTATTTT. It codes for CASSVGGLAGAGPEDTQYF.

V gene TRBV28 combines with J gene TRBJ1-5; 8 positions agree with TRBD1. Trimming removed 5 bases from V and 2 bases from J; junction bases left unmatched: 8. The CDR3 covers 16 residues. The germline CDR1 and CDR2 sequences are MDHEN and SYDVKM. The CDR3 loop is CASSKRTGIGNQPQHF. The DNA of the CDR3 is TGTGCCAGCAGTAAACGGACAGGGATCGGCAATCAGCCCCAGCATTTT.

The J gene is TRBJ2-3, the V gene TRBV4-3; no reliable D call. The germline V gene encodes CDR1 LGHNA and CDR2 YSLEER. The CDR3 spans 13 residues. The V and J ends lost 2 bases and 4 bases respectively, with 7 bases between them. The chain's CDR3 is CASSQPGADTQYF. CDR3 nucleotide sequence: TGCGCCAGCAGCCAACCGGGTGCAGATACGCAGTATTTT.

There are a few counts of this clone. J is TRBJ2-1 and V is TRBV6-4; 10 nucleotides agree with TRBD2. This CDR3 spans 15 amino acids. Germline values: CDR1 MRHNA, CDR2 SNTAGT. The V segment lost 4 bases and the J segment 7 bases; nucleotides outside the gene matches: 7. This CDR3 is CASSAQSGRVNEQFF. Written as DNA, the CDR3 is TGTGCCAGCAGTGCCCAGAGCGGGAGGGTAAATGAGCAGTTCTTC.

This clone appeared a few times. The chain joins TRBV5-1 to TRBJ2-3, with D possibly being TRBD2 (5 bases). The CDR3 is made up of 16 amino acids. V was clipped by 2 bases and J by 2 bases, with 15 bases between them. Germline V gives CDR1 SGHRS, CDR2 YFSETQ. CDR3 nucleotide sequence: TGCGCCAGCAGCTTTGAGGGAGTTAGCTCCACAGATACGCAGTATTTT. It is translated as CASSFEGVSSTDTQYF.

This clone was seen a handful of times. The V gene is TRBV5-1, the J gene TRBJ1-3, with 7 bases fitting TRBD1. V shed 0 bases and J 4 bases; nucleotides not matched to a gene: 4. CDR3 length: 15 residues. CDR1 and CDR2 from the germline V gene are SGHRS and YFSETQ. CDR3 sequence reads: CASSLEQGFGNTIYF. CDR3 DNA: TGCGCCAGCAGCTTGGAACAGGGGTTCGGAAACACCATATATTTT.

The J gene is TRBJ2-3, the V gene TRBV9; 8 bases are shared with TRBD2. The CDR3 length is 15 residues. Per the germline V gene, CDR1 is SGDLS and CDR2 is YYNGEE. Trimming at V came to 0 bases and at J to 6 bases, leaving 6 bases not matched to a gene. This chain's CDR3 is CASSVESAGEDTQYF. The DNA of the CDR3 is TGTGCCAGCAGCGTAGAATCAGCGGGAGAGGATACGCAGTATTTT.

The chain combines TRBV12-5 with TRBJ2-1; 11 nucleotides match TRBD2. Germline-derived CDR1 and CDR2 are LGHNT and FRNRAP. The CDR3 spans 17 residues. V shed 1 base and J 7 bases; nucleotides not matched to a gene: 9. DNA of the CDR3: TGTGCTAGTGGTTTGGGCGCCACTAGCGGGAGTAGGAATGAGCAGTTCTTC. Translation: CASGLGATSGSRNEQFF.

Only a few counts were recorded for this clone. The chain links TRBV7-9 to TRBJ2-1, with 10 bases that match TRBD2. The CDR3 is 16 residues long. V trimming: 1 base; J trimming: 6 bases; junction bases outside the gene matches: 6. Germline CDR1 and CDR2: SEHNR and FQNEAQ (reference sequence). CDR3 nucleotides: TGTGCCAGCAGCTTAGTGGCTAGCGGGAGAATCAATGAGCAGTTCTTC. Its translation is CASSLVASGRINEQFF.

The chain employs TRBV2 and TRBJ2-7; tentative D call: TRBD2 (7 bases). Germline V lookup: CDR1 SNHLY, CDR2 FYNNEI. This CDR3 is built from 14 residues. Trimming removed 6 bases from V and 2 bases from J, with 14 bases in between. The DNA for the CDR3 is TGTGCCAGCAGGGGGGCGGGAGCCACCTACGAGCAGTACTTC. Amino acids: CASRGAGATYEQYF.

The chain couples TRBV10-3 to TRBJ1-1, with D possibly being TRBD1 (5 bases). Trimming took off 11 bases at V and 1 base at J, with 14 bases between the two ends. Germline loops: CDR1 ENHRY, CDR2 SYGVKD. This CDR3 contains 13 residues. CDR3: CASSDTQNTEAFF. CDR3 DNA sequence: TGTGCCTCCTCGGACACCCAGAACACTGAAGCTTTCTTT.

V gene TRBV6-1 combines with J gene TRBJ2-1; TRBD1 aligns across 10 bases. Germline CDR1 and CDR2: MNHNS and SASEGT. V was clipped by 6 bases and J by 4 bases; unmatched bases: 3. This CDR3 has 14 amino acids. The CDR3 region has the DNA TGTGCCAGCAGCCGGGACAGGGGTTACAATGAGCAGTTCTTC. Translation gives CASSRDRGYNEQFF.

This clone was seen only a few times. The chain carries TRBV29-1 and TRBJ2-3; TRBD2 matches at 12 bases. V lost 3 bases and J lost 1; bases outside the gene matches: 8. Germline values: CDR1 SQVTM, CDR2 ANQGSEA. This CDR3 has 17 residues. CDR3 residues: CSVEGLAGGPRTDTQYF. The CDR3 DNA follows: TGCAGCGTTGAGGGTCTAGCGGGAGGGCCGCGCACAGATACGCAGTATTTT.